This TCR beta chain was obtained from a study of shared clonotypes between healthy human individuals. Regarding the study as a whole: Compared with clonotypes that all four donors shared, non-shared clonotypes had lower generation probabilities.

The table lists this clone with a count of one. Its matching antigen is unknown. Germline CDR1 reads LNHDA; CDR2 reads SQIVND (reference sequence). This CDR3 comprises 15 residues. Between the trimmed V and J ends, which lost 6 bases and 0 bases, there was a span of 13 bases. Donation came from healthy HIV-negative adults that had no recent acute infections or vaccinations. Assay used: immunoSEQ multiplex PCR; TCRdb lists only in-frame clones, some missing. The sample carries around 1.6 million clones, nearly 99% recorded once. Sequencing was carried out using naive CD4+ T cells sorted from blood. This sample's subset: CD45RA+ positively selected. This receptor was taken from a man aged 25-45 years in good health. This chain links TRBV19 with TRBJ2-3; D possibly matches TRBD1 or TRBD2 (5 bases each). CDR3 nucleotide sequence: TGTGCCAGTAGCCTACGGGACGGTAGCACAGATACGCAGTATTTT. Translating gives CASSLRDGSTDTQYF.